These T cell receptor beta chains were read from a single sample in a study of blood T cells in healthy people across ages. One entry per CDR3 protein results from TCRdb running MiXCR on the 5' RACE reads. Found here are approximately 780,000 distinct CDR3 sequences, around 24% of them singletons; the top ten hold about 3%. The same sample was also used in a study of T cells of mothers and their children.

Sequencing was performed on blood. The receptors derive from a boy aged 5-17 years in good health. The conserved cysteine and the conserved F or W are not part of the CDR3 here. The order of the fields is V gene, CDR3 protein.

v_gene: TRBV5-1; CDR3aa: ASGLRTGFQETQY
v_gene: TRBV11-2; CDR3aa: ASSSLRGQGDSGANVLT
v_gene: TRBV12-3/TRBV12-4; CDR3aa: ASTGGRETQY
v_gene: TRBV5-1; CDR3aa: ASSLAVRSANTDTQY
v_gene: TRBV21-1; CDR3aa: ATLLLRQAPYGYT
v_gene: TRBV5-6; CDR3aa: ASSRRDGHNEQF
v_gene: TRBV19; CDR3aa: ASSIGHSGQPQH
v_gene: TRBV10-2; CDR3aa: ASSESEAGYT
v_gene: TRBV30; CDR3aa: AYLTGGFHEQY
v_gene: TRBV10-3; CDR3aa: AITQSGQTYEQY
v_gene: TRBV12-3/TRBV12-4; CDR3aa: ASSLESYTDTQY
v_gene: TRBV5-1; CDR3aa: ASSLAQDRGTGELF
v_gene: TRBV6-5; CDR3aa: ASSYFMTDTQY
v_gene: TRBV7-6; CDR3aa: ASSLAGDYSYEQY
v_gene: TRBV6-6; CDR3aa: ASSRSDISYEQY
v_gene: TRBV6-6; CDR3aa: ASSLDGGRPYT
v_gene: TRBV6-5; CDR3aa: ASRGQGPHEQF
v_gene: TRBV12-5; CDR3aa: ASAGEATDTQY
v_gene: TRBV6-1; CDR3aa: ASRPTRWDSYGYT
v_gene: TRBV6-5; CDR3aa: ASSYSSSGGESDTQY
v_gene: TRBV6-6; CDR3aa: ASSYLPWGIYNEQF
v_gene: TRBV13; CDR3aa: ASSFNSGSSYNEQF
v_gene: TRBV29-1; CDR3aa: SADGTQY
v_gene: TRBV12-3/TRBV12-4; CDR3aa: ASSQAGRNQPQH
v_gene: TRBV5-1; CDR3aa: ASSLATYQETQY
v_gene: TRBV6-5; CDR3aa: ASSSAGLAGENEQF
v_gene: TRBV9; CDR3aa: ASSHQSANEQF
v_gene: TRBV12-5; CDR3aa: ASGSVF
v_gene: TRBV4-2; CDR3aa: ASRSIANYGYT
v_gene: TRBV7-3; CDR3aa: ASSTPGQYYNEQF
v_gene: TRBV5-1; CDR3aa: ASSIDAPTTDTQY
v_gene: TRBV27; CDR3aa: ASSNRGWVGGYT
v_gene: TRBV20-1; CDR3aa: SGAPGGKEETQY
v_gene: TRBV7-8; CDR3aa: ASSRAGGDYNEQF
v_gene: TRBV19; CDR3aa: ASSILPDVYGYT
v_gene: TRBV12-3/TRBV12-4; CDR3aa: ASSRLAGATPRQETQY